This T cell receptor beta chain was obtained from a study of T-cell reconstitution after alpha-beta-depleted transplantation in children. A library of TCRbeta sequences, prepared with unique molecular identifiers, was generated. From the PCR reads, TCRdb called clonotypes with MiXCR, one entry per CDR3 protein. The sample includes a few hundred thousand distinct CDR3 sequences, approximately 13% of them seen just once. Germline V lookup: CDR1 SEHNR, CDR2 FQNEAQ (reference sequence). The V end lost 1 base, the J end lost 9 bases, and 6 bases lay between the germline ends. The CDR3 runs 12 residues. This receptor was identified in a male patient under 18 who had a stem cell transplant for acute myeloid leukemia, so the T cells may come from the graft donor. J is TRBJ2-2 and V is TRBV7-9; no reliable D call. Sequenced here: PBMCs, mostly from graft donor cells, sampled 360 days after TCRalphabeta/CD19-depleted stem cell transplant. The CDR3: CASSLEWRELFF. The DNA for the CDR3 is TGTGCCAGCAGCTTAGAGTGGCGGGAGCTGTTTTTT. The whole variable domain, filled in from reference TRBV7-9 and TRBJ2-2, reads DTGVSQNPRHKITKRGQNVTFRCDPISEHNRLYWYRQTLGQGPEFLTYFQNEAQLEKSRLLSDRFSAERPKGSFSTLEIQRTEQGDSAMYLCASSLEWRELFFGEGSRLTVL.